The TCR beta chain under discussion was sequenced for a study of CD8 T cells in Susac syndrome. The CDR3 contains 15 residues. V was shortened by 2 bases and J by 5 bases, with 15 bases between the two germline ends. In germline, CDR1 is SGDLS, CDR2 YYNGEE. Reverse transcription of about 0.45 to 1 ug RNA used random hexamers. TCRdb fed the immunoSEQ multiplex PCR reads into MiXCR, producing one record per CDR3 protein. The sample lists approximately 25,000 distinct CDR3 sequences; over 85% were seen once. The recently defined diagnostic criteria for definite or probable disease were met by the Susac syndrome patients.

Sequencing was performed on CD8+ T cells from PBMCs. This clonotype was sampled from a human donor with Susac syndrome. The chain recombines TRBV9 with TRBJ2-3; perhaps TRBD1 as D (6 bases). CDR3 sequence: CASSVQADSQDTQYF. DNA for the CDR3: TGTGCCAGCAGCGTGCAAGCGGACAGTCAAGATACGCAGTATTTT.